Listed here are 10 T cell receptor beta chains from one sample, sequenced in a study of beta chain features in type 1 diabetes. Overall study results and limits: Shorter TCRB CDR3s, moderately but significantly so, were found in Type 1 diabetes patients in all four CD4+ subsets.

No antigens are known for them. All of the isolated RNA was reverse transcribed, so expressed TCRB transcripts were sequenced. Clones were sequenced by immunoSEQ multiplex PCR, and TCRdb holds only the in-frame ones, with some missing. The sample shows hundreds of thousands of clones, around an eighth of them seen only once. Sample: naive CD4+ T cells from blood. The receptors come from a man younger than 35 with type 1 diabetes.

Only a few counts were recorded for this clone. Different DNA sequences within this sample yield the same CDR3. This chain joins TRBV30 and TRBJ1-1; a possible D gene is TRBD1 (6 bases). This CDR3 spans 12 amino acids. Germline loops: CDR1 GTSNPN, CDR2 SVGIG (reference sequence). The V end lost 3 bases, the J end lost 5 bases, and 10 bases lay between the germline ends. CDR3 nucleotide sequence: TGTGCCTGGAGGGGGGCGGGAACTGAAGCTTTCTTT. Protein product: CAWRGAGTEAFF. Filled out from reference TRBV30 and TRBJ1-1, the complete variable domain reads SQTIHQWPATLVQPVGSPLSLECTVEGTSNPNLYWYRQAAGRGLQLLFYSVGIGQISSEVPQNLSASRPQDRQFILSSKKLLLSDSGFYLCAWRGAGTEAFFGQGTRLTVV.

The gene calls are TRBV7-2 and TRBJ2-1, with D possibly being TRBD2 (5 bases). V gave up 0 bases and J gave up 9 bases, with 9 bases separating them. The germline CDR1 and CDR2 sequences are SGHTA and FQGNSA. The CDR3 has 13 residues. CDR3 residues: CASSLASDSEQFF. The CDR3 nucleotides are TGTGCCAGCAGCTTAGCATCGGACTCTGAGCAGTTCTTC.

The chain links TRBV14 to TRBJ2-2; no firm D call. Germline values: CDR1 SGHDN, CDR2 FVKESK. Trimming took off 1 base at V and 6 bases at J, with 6 bases between the two ends. There are 13 residues in the CDR3. The CDR3 DNA follows: TGTGCCAGCAGCCAAGTGGTTCCCGGGGAGCTGTTTTTT. Residues: CASSQVVPGELFF. Using reference TRBV14 and TRBJ2-2 for the parts outside the CDR3, the full variable domain is EAGVTQFPSHSVIEKGQTVTLRCDPISGHDNLYWYRRVMGKEIKFLLHFVKESKQDESGMPNNRFLAERTGGTYSTLKVQPAELEDSGVYFCASSQVVPGELFFGEGSRLTVL.

This clone was recorded a few times. The rearrangement uses TRBV29-1 and TRBJ1-2; 12 nucleotides match TRBD1. CDR1 is SQVTM and CDR2 is ANQGSEA in the germline V gene. The CDR3 runs to 15 residues. The V segment lost 7 bases and the J segment 4 bases; nucleotides outside the gene matches: 10. DNA of the CDR3: TGCAGCGCAGGGACAGGGGGCAAGGGCGGCTATGGCTACACCTTC. Its protein is CSAGTGGKGGYGYTF.

Only a few counts were recorded for this clone. The gene calls are TRBV2 and TRBJ2-3; the match to TRBD1 covers 9 bases. The CDR3 has 15 residues. Losses at the gene ends were 10 bases for V and 3 bases for J; bases not matched to a gene: 11. Germline values: CDR1 SNHLY, CDR2 FYNNEI. CDR3 amino acids: CATDPAGQGTDTQYF. CDR3 in DNA: TGTGCCACTGACCCGGCGGGACAGGGTACAGATACGCAGTATTTT.

This clone was recorded a few times. The chain has TRBV6-6 and TRBJ2-7, with no clear D. The length of the CDR3 is 11 residues. Germline assignment: CDR1 MNHNY and CDR2 SVGAGI (reference sequence). Trimming stripped 8 bases from V and 5 bases from J, with 10 bases between. The CDR3 region has the DNA TGTGCCAGCTCCCATATGGACGAGCAGTACTTC. Encoded protein: CASSHMDEQYF.

The gene calls are TRBV4-1 and TRBJ1-4; D is possibly TRBD1 (6 bases). Trimming took off 4 bases at V and 4 bases at J, with 19 bases between the two ends. Per germline, CDR1 MGHRA and CDR2 YSYEKL. The CDR3 extends over 17 amino acids. In DNA, the CDR3 is TGCGCCAGCAGCCCCGGTTGGGGGGCGCGAGTTAATGAAAAACTGTTTTTT. It codes for CASSPGWGARVNEKLFF.

This rearrangement joins TRBV4-3 to TRBJ2-5; tentatively, D is TRBD1 or TRBD2 (5 bases each). The germline CDR1 and CDR2 sequences are LGHNA and YSLEER. The CDR3 extends over 16 amino acids. Trimming removed 4 bases from V and 5 bases from J, with 20 bases in between. The CDR3 loop is CASSPLGQGRGETQYF. CDR3 DNA: TGCGCCAGCAGCCCCTTGGGGCAGGGTAGAGGGGAGACCCAGTACTTC.

The chain uses TRBV4-2 and TRBJ1-6, with 10 bases matching TRBD1. CDR1 is LGHNA, CDR2 YNFKEQ, per germline. The CDR3 totals 18 residues. Trimming took 0 bases from V and 6 from J; bases not matched to a gene: 8. As DNA, the CDR3 is TGTGCCAGCAGCCAAGATCGTACGGGGGACAGGGGTAATTCACCCCTCCACTTT. It is translated as CASSQDRTGDRGNSPLHF.

V gene TRBV18 combines with J gene TRBJ1-2; D is ambiguous. CDR1 is KGHSH, CDR2 LQKENI, per germline. V lost 5 bases, J lost 6 bases, and 10 bases lay in between. The CDR3 totals 12 residues. In DNA form, the CDR3 reads TGTGCCAGCTCATACTTCGGAGATGGCTACACCTTC. Its translation is CASSYFGDGYTF.